These 7 T cell receptor beta chains were all obtained from the same sample, sequenced in a study of blood T cell repertoires in COVID-19. Method: immunoSEQ multiplex PCR; TCRdb's copy keeps in-frame clones and lacks some. Of about 36,000 clones in the sample, over 75% were seen once. Sequenced sample: peripheral blood. These receptors all come from a human donor in a cohort sampled during active COVID-19.

This chain connects TRBV30 to TRBJ1-2, with D perhaps matching TRBD1 (6 bases). The V and J ends lost 3 bases and 6 bases respectively, with 14 bases between them. The CDR3 length is 13 residues. CDR1 is GTSNPN, CDR2 SVGIG, per germline (reference sequence). The DNA of the CDR3 is TGTGCCTGGAGCCGTGGGGGGGCGGATGGCTACACCTTC. As protein: CAWSRGGADGYTF. The full variable domain, its missing parts supplied by reference TRBV30 and TRBJ1-2, is SQTIHQWPATLVQPVGSPLSLECTVEGTSNPNLYWYRQAAGRGLQLLFYSVGIGQISSEVPQNLSASRPQDRQFILSSKKLLLSDSGFYLCAWSRGGADGYTFGSGTRLTVV.

The rearrangement joins TRBV19 to TRBJ1-4, with 7 bases fitting TRBD1. The CDR3 has 14 amino acids. V was clipped by 7 bases and J by 3 bases; unmatched bases: 5. CDR1 is LNHDA and CDR2 is SQIVND in the germline V gene (reference sequence). CDR3 DNA: TGTGCCAGTATGAGGGGGCAGGCTAATGAAAAACTGTTTTTT. Encoded protein: CASMRGQANEKLFF.

Of note for this clone: The junction shows a germline mismatch at one end, possibly a read error. The V gene is TRBV7-7, the J gene TRBJ2-1; TRBD2 matches 8 bases. Per germline, CDR1 SSHAT and CDR2 FNYEAQ (reference sequence). This CDR3 is built from 16 residues. This chain's CDR3 is CASSLDARGGFDEQFF. CDR3 nucleotides: TGTGCTAGCAGCTTAGACGCTCGGGGGGGCTTCGATGAGCAGTTCTTC.

The chain couples TRBV5-4 to TRBJ2-7; no clear D. This CDR3 is 13 amino acids long. Germline loops: CDR1 SGHNT, CDR2 YYREEE (reference sequence). V was shortened by 4 bases and J by 5 bases, with 13 bases between the two germline ends. The CDR3 DNA is TGTGCCAGCAGCCCCGACGTGGGCGACGAGCAGTACTTC. It codes for CASSPDVGDEQYF.

The rearrangement joins TRBV3-1 (or the pseudogene TRBV3-2) to TRBJ2-5, with 12 bases identical to TRBD2. Germline CDR1 reads LGHDT; CDR2 reads YNNKEL (reference sequence). Unmatched junction bases numbered 4, after V lost 4 bases and J lost 4 bases. The CDR3 extends over 15 amino acids. CDR3 nucleotide sequence: TGTGCCAGCAGCCTTCGGACTAGCGGGGTAGAGACCCAGTACTTC. Translated: CASSLRTSGVETQYF.

The chain combines TRBV3-1 (or the pseudogene TRBV3-2) with TRBJ1-2; TRBD1 matches 9 bases. V trimming: 1 base; J trimming: 5 bases; junction bases outside the gene matches: 5. The CDR3 consists of 15 residues. CDR1 is LGHDT, CDR2 YNNKEL, per germline (reference sequence). The DNA of the CDR3 is TGTGCCAGCAGCCAAGGAACAGGGGGCTCATATGGCTACACCTTC. Its protein is CASSQGTGGSYGYTF.

This clone has a handful of counts. V usage is TRBV5-1 and J usage is TRBJ1-2; D gene uncertain. V was pared by 3 bases and J by 0 bases, with 9 bases between. The germline V gene encodes CDR1 SGHRS and CDR2 YFSETQ. This CDR3 region has 14 residues. The CDR3 here is CASSSGSTNYGYTF. DNA for the CDR3: TGCGCCAGCAGCTCGGGGTCTACTAACTATGGCTACACCTTC. Filled out from reference TRBV5-1 and TRBJ1-2, the complete variable domain reads KAGVTQTPRYLIKTRGQQVTLSCSPISGHRSVSWYQQTPGQGLQFLFEYFSETQRNKGNFPGRFSGRQFSNSRSEMNVSTLELGDSALYLCASSSGSTNYGYTFGSGTRLTVV.